These 20 T cell receptor beta chains were sequenced from one sample in a study of blood T cell repertoires in COVID-19. TCRdb's copy holds only in-frame clones and misses some; the assay was immunoSEQ multiplex PCR. Found here are approximately 140,000 clones, 65% to 90% of them singletons; the top ten hold roughly 3.5%. The sequencing sample was made of peripheral blood. Source of these receptors: a man between 65 and 80 years old with acute or convalescent COVID-19.

V usage is TRBV5-1 and J usage is TRBJ2-7; 7 nucleotides align to TRBD1. The CDR3 consists of 15 residues. CDR1 and CDR2 from the germline V gene are SGHRS and YFSETQ. Trimming at V came to 4 bases and at J to 0 bases, leaving 7 bases not matched to a gene. The CDR3 here is CASSEQGPPSYEQYF. DNA of the CDR3: TGCGCCAGCAGCGAACAGGGGCCCCCCTCCTACGAGCAGTACTTC.

Only a few counts were recorded for this clone. J is TRBJ1-1 and V is TRBV19; D call uncertain. The CDR3 is 13 amino acids. Germline values: CDR1 LNHDA, CDR2 SQIVND (reference sequence). Trimming took 3 bases from V and 4 from J, leaving 9 bases between them. The CDR3 coding sequence is TGTGCCAGTAGTATGCGGCAACCCACTGAAGCTTTCTTT. Its translation: CASSMRQPTEAFF.

This chain connects TRBV27 to TRBJ2-1; possibly TRBD2 for D (6 bases). There are 14 residues in the CDR3. Trimming cost V 3 bases and J 4 bases, with 10 bases left between them. The germline V gene has CDR1 MNHEY and CDR2 SMNVEV (reference sequence). The CDR3 loop is CASSFSGSYNEQFF. As DNA, the CDR3 is TGTGCCAGCAGTTTTAGCGGCTCTTACAATGAGCAGTTCTTC.

In this sample, this clone turned up a few times. The chain has TRBV6-5 and TRBJ2-2; D might be TRBD2 (6 bases). The V and J ends lost 2 bases and 7 bases respectively, with 8 bases between them. The CDR3 totals 13 residues. Germline V CDR1 and CDR2: MNHEY, SVGAGI. Here the CDR3 DNA reads TGTGCCAGCAGTTACGGAGGGCACGGGGAGCTGTTTTTT. Its protein product is CASSYGGHGELFF.

The chain links TRBV5-6 to TRBJ1-2; 7 nucleotides line up with TRBD1. Germline CDR1 SGHDT, CDR2 YYEEEE. Germline trimming cut 0 bases from V and 3 bases from J; bases unmatched to any gene: 5. CDR3 length: 15 residues. The CDR3 bases are TGTGCCAGCAGCTTGGGGGACAGCCGGTACTATGGCTACACCTTC. Its translation is CASSLGDSRYYGYTF.

This sequence joins TRBV24-1 and TRBJ2-1, with TRBD2 matching 7 bases. The CDR3 runs 15 residues. Trimming took 3 bases from V and 4 from J; bases not matched to a gene: 5. Germline assignment: CDR1 KGHDR and CDR2 SFDVKD. The CDR3 sequence: CATSDRLAAYNEQFF. CDR3 nucleotides: TGTGCCACCAGTGATAGGCTAGCGGCTTACAATGAGCAGTTCTTC.

V usage is TRBV11-2 and J usage is TRBJ2-3, with TRBD2 matching over 7 bases. Looked up from germline, CDR1 is SGHAT and CDR2 is FQNNGV. J gave up 6 bases and V 4 bases, and 7 bases lay outside the gene matches. The CDR3 sequence is 14 residues long. CDR3 sequence: CASSSLAGHDTQYF. The CDR3 DNA is TGTGCCAGCAGCTCCTTAGCGGGTCACGATACGCAGTATTTT.

The sample holds one count of this clone. The chain is built from TRBV4-1 and TRBJ2-7; D is unclear. CDR1 and CDR2 (germline): MGHRA, YSYEKL. Trimming stripped 1 base from V and 6 bases from J, with 7 bases between. There are 12 residues in the CDR3. The CDR3 reads CASSQGWSEQYF. The DNA for the CDR3 is TGCGCCAGCAGCCAAGGTTGGAGCGAGCAGTACTTC.

The chain combines TRBV4-1 with TRBJ1-6, with a weak D call TRBD1 (6 bases). The germline V gene has CDR1 MGHRA and CDR2 YSYEKL. With 5 bases removed from V and 10 bases from J, the gap between germline ends came to 21 bases. The CDR3 runs to 16 residues. The CDR3 DNA follows: TGCGCCAGCAGCTTCGGCGGACAGAACCCCTACTCACCCCTCCACTTT. This encodes CASSFGGQNPYSPLHF.

The chain employs TRBV7-9 and TRBJ2-5, with 10 bases fitting TRBD2. Germline CDR1 is SEHNR and CDR2 is FQNEAQ (reference sequence). This CDR3 region has 15 residues. V lost 5 bases to trimming and J lost 1 base; unmatched junction nucleotides: 4. CDR3 bases: TGTGCCAGCAGCCCGGGACTAGCGACCCAAGAGACCCAGTACTTC. Its protein product is CASSPGLATQETQYF.

The chain uses TRBV27 and TRBJ2-3, with 14 nucleotides matching TRBD2. The CDR3 is made up of 17 amino acids. Unmatched junction bases numbered 7, after V lost 4 bases and J lost 4 bases. Germline CDR1 reads MNHEY; CDR2 reads SMNVEV (reference sequence). This CDR3 reads CASSSWLTSGRADTQYF. The CDR3 DNA sequence: TGTGCCAGCAGTTCCTGGTTGACTAGCGGGAGGGCAGATACGCAGTATTTT.

CDR3 nucleotide sequence: TGCGCCAGCAGCGCGGGTCTTTTGGGTGAGACCCAGTACTTC. It is translated as CASSAGLLGETQYF. The genes are TRBV5-1 and TRBJ2-5, with D perhaps TRBD2 (5 bases). The germline V and J ends were trimmed by 4 bases and 5 bases, with 15 bases remaining between them. There are 14 residues in the CDR3. CDR1 and CDR2 from the germline V gene are SGHRS and YFSETQ.

This rearrangement joins TRBV27 to TRBJ2-5; 13 bases agree with TRBD2. This CDR3 region has 14 residues. CDR1 is MNHEY and CDR2 is SMNVEV in the germline V gene (reference sequence). With V trimmed by 6 bases and J by 5 bases, 3 bases remained unmatched. The CDR3 loop reads CASRTTSGRETQYF. The CDR3 coding sequence is TGTGCCAGCAGGACGACTAGCGGGAGGGAGACCCAGTACTTC.

CDR3 amino acids: CASSFPGTGGNDEQFF. CDR3 in DNA: TGTGCCAGCAGTTTCCCCGGGACAGGGGGCAACGATGAGCAGTTCTTC. This sequence joins TRBV6-5 and TRBJ2-1, with 12 bases that match TRBD1. V was clipped by 4 bases and J by 8 bases; unmatched bases: 9. CDR1 and CDR2 (germline): MNHEY, SVGAGI. The length of the CDR3 is 16 residues.

V usage is TRBV6-2 or TRBV6-3 and J usage is TRBJ1-2, with TRBD1 matching 7 bases. Germline-derived CDR1 and CDR2 are MNHEY and SVGEGT. V shed 4 bases and J 5 bases; nucleotides not matched to a gene: 13. The CDR3 extends over 16 amino acids. The CDR3 nucleotides read TGTGCCAGCAGTTCCCGGACAGGAGGAGGAGAGTATGGCTACACCTTC. As protein: CASSSRTGGGEYGYTF.

The CDR3 coding sequence is TGCGCCAGCAGCCCCCCCGGCGGGGGTTACAATGAGCAGTTCTTC. It is translated as CASSPPGGGYNEQFF. The chain links TRBV4-3 to TRBJ2-1; 7 bases match TRBD2. This CDR3 has 15 residues. CDR1 LGHNA and CDR2 YSLEER come from the germline V gene. Trimming removed 4 bases from V and 4 bases from J; junction bases left unmatched: 7.

The chain carries TRBV28 and TRBJ2-7, with D possibly being TRBD1 (6 bases). V was cut by 2 bases and J by 3 bases, with 8 bases left in between. The CDR3 contains 13 residues. From germline, CDR1 is MDHEN and CDR2 SYDVKM. The CDR3 loop is CASSLPGVYEQYF. In DNA form, the CDR3 reads TGTGCCAGCAGTTTACCAGGGGTCTACGAGCAGTACTTC.

This chain connects TRBV18 to TRBJ2-1; 9 bases are a match to TRBD2. CDR1 KGHSH and CDR2 LQKENI come from the germline V gene. CDR3 length equals 16 residues. With 3 bases clipped from V and 7 bases from J, the junction kept 10 bases outside the gene matches. CDR3: CASSPLAGVRGNEQFF. The CDR3 bases are TGTGCCAGCTCACCTTTAGCGGGAGTGAGGGGAAATGAGCAGTTCTTC.

The gene calls are TRBV5-1 and TRBJ2-1; perhaps TRBD1 as D (6 bases). Between the trimmed V and J ends, which lost 0 bases and 10 bases, there was a span of 11 bases. CDR1 is SGHRS and CDR2 is YFSETQ in the germline V gene. The CDR3 is made up of 13 amino acids. CDR3 sequence (DNA): TGCGCCAGCAGCTTGGCCGAGGGGGAGGAGCAGTTCTTC. Amino acid sequence: CASSLAEGEEQFF. The variable domain in full, with the rest retrieved from reference TRBV5-1 and TRBJ2-1, is KAGVTQTPRYLIKTRGQQVTLSCSPISGHRSVSWYQQTPGQGLQFLFEYFSETQRNKGNFPGRFSGRQFSNSRSEMNVSTLELGDSALYLCASSLAEGEEQFFGPGTRLTVL.

In its sample, this clone was seen a few times. The chain recombines TRBV24-1 with TRBJ1-5; possible D gene TRBD1, 6 bases. Germline values: CDR1 KGHDR, CDR2 SFDVKD. There are 15 residues in the CDR3. The V end was cut by 6 bases, the J end by 5 bases, with 16 bases between. The CDR3 reads CATSSDRLQDQPQHF. In DNA form, the CDR3 reads TGTGCCACCAGTTCGGACAGATTGCAGGATCAGCCCCAGCATTTT.